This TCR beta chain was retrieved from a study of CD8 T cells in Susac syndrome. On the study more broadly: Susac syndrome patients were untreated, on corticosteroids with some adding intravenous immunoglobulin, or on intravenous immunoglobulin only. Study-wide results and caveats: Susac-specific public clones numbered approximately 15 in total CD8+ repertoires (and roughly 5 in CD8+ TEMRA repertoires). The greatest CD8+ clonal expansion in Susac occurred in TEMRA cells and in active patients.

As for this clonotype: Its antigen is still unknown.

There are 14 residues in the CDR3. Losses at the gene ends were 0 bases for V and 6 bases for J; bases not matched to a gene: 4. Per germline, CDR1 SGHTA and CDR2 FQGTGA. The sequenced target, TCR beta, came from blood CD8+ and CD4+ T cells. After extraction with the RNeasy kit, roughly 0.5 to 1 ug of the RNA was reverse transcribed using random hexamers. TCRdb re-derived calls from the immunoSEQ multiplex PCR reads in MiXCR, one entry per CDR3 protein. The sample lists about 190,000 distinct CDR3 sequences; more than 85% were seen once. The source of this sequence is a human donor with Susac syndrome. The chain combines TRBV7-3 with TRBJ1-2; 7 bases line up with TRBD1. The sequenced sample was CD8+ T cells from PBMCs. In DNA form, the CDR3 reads TGTGCCAGCAGCTTAACCCGACAGGGCCATGGCTACACCTTC. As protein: CASSLTRQGHGYTF. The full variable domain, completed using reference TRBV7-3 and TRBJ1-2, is GAGVSQTPSNKVTEKGKYVELRCDPISGHTALYWYRQSLGQGPEFLIYFQGTGAADDSGLPNDRFFAVRPEGSVSTLKIQRTERGDSAVYLCASSLTRQGHGYTFGSGTRLTVV.